The T cell receptor beta chain under discussion was sequenced for a study of T cells in Graves' hyperthyroidism and ophthalmopathy. In its sample, this clonotype was seen many times. Template material for amplifying TCR beta CDR3 regions consisted of RNA transcripts. The HTBI set primed first-round TCR CDR3 RT-PCR. MiXCR, run by TCRdb on the multiplex PCR reads, gives a single entry per CDR3 protein. The data hold 550,000 to 700,000 distinct CDR3 sequences, with under 60% observed a single time. The sample taken for sequencing was peripheral blood or thyroid tissue (not recorded which). The clonotype was recovered from an adult woman with Graves' disease, either hyperthyroidism or ophthalmopathy (not recorded which).

In DNA, the CDR3 is TGTGCCATCAGGGCACAGGGTAGCAATCAGCCCCAGCATTTT. It is translated as CAIRAQGSNQPQHF. The V and J genes are TRBV10-3 and TRBJ1-5, with TRBD1 as a possible D gene (6 bases). CDR1 is ENHRY and CDR2 is SYGVKD in the germline V gene. This CDR3 region has 14 residues. Trimming removed 6 bases at V and 0 bases at J, with 9 bases between.